This T cell receptor beta chain was obtained from a study of breast tumors, draining lymph nodes, adjacent tissues. The CDR3 extends over 13 amino acids. Trimming removed 3 bases at V and 0 bases at J, with 5 bases between. Samples came from axillary lymph nodes draining the breast cancer. A single record per CDR3 protein comes from TCRdb applying MiXCR to the multiplex PCR reads. The data hold about 270,000 distinct CDR3 sequences, with 30% to 35% observed a single time. The sequencing input was axillary lymph node tissue. The genes are TRBV12-3 or TRBV12-4 and TRBJ1-1; D not certain. This TCR derives from a female donor with breast cancer. Some clones in this sample may be carry-over from other donors' samples. The CDR3 reads CASSFDVNTEAFF. The CDR3 DNA is TGTGCCAGCAGTTTTGACGTGAACACTGAAGCTTTCTTT.